The rows below give T cell receptor beta chains drawn from one sample of a study of T-cell reconstitution after alpha-beta-depleted transplantation in children. One entry per CDR3 protein results from TCRdb running MiXCR on the PCR reads. Of around 500,000 distinct CDR3 sequences in the sample, roughly an eighth were seen once. Sequencing used PBMCs from the stem cell graft donor, obtained from the stem cell graft. These receptors all come from a human donor who donated a stem cell graft to a child with combined immunodeficiency. CDR3s leave out the opening cysteine and the closing phenylalanine or tryptophan. Each record gives: J gene, V gene, clone size, CDR3 protein. Not every row has a clone size; where given, it reads once, few, many or a size class.

TRBJ1-3 TRBV18 NA ASLVVRAPSGNTIY
TRBJ1-1 TRBV7-7 NA ASSPYRGGGTEAF
TRBJ2-7 TRBV4-1 NA ASSPRSSGYEQY
TRBJ2-7 TRBV21-1 many ASSKAEGQVYEQY
TRBJ2-7 TRBV12-3/TRBV12-4 many ASSFERGYEQY
TRBJ2-6 TRBV6-2/TRBV6-3 once ASSYPAERSGANVLT
TRBJ1-1 TRBV5-1 few ASSSVEGWDTEAF
TRBJ2-2 TRBV4-3 few ASSQGTSLNTGELF
TRBJ1-6 TRBV6-1 few ASKRGGNSPLH
TRBJ2-1 TRBV24-1 NA ATSRAWFSGRLPYNEQF
TRBJ1-1 TRBV12-3/TRBV12-4 many ASSPGTGGYTEAF
TRBJ2-1 TRBV30 NA AWSGGGRRF
TRBJ2-1 TRBV15 few ATSPEMGLAGYNEQF